This T cell receptor beta chain originates from a study of molecular identifiers for immune sequencing clone quantification. Points from the study as a whole: Clones with over 20 RNA copies captured over 99% of effector molecules but under 1% of naive ones. Reports indicate spiked Jurkat TCR RNA from one cell could be found among approximately 1 million naive cells.

Previously described methods with listed TCR primers produced the bulk TCR libraries. Using its own MiXCR run on the PCR reads, TCRdb lists one record per CDR3 protein. The profile shows more than 450,000 distinct CDR3 sequences, around 25% of them singletons. To note about this clonotype: Its specificity is not known.

This receptor was identified in a human donor in good health. Some libraries in this study had Jurkat cell RNA spiked in. Sequencing was performed on naive CD8+ T cells from blood, with Jurkat cell RNA spiked in. The subset was: FACS-sorted CD8+CD4-CCR7+CD45RA+ naive T cells.

CDR3 bases: TGTGCCAGCAGTTCGAATGGTGGCTACACCTTC. This sequence encodes CASSSNGGYTF. The chain combines TRBV6-5 with TRBJ1-2, with D unresolved. V lost 4 bases, J lost 7 bases, and 7 bases lay in between. CDR1 is MNHEY and CDR2 is SVGAGI in the germline V gene. This CDR3 is 11 amino acids long.